The sample holds many counts of the clone carrying this TCR beta chain. The antigen is not known. This record comes from a study of T cell repertoires in cytomegalovirus infection. Overall study context: Public TCR beta signatures indicated both CMV infection and matching HLA type. General study findings and limits: Using cumulative public TCR beta family frequency, the authors identified those who carried CMV together with the relevant HLA.

TCRdb re-called the reads with MiXCR, one entry per CDR3 protein. The sample lists about 300,000 distinct CDR3 sequences; roughly a tenth were seen once. V was clipped by 4 bases and J by 6 bases, with 5 bases between them. CDR3 size: 11 residues. Per germline, CDR1 SEHNR and CDR2 FQNEAQ (reference sequence). This sequence was found in a human donor in good health (CMV status not recorded). Some clones in this sample may be carry-over from other donors' samples. The chain carries TRBV7-9 and TRBJ2-3, with no clear D. The sample comprised PBMCs. DNA of the CDR3: TGTGCCAGCAGCTCGATCGATACGCAGTATTTT. Encoded protein: CASSSIDTQYF.